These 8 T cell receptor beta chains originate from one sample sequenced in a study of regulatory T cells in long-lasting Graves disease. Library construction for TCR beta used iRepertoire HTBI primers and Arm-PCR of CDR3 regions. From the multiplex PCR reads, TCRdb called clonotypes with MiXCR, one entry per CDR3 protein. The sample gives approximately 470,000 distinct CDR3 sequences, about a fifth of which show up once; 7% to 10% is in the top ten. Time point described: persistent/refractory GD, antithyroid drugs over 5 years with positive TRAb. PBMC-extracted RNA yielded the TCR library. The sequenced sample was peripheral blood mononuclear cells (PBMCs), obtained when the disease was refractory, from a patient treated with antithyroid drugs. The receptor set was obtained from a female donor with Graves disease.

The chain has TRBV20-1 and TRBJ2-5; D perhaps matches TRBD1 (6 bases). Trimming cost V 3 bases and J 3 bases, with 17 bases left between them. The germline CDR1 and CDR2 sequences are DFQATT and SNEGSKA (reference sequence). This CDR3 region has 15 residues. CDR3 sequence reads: CSASDFRTVKETQYF. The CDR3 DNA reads TGCAGTGCTAGCGATTTTAGGACAGTAAAAGAGACCCAGTACTTC.

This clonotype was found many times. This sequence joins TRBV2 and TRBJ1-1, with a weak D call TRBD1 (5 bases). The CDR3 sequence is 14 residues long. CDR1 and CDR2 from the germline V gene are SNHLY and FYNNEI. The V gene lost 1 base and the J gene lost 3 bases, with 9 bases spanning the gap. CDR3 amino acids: CASSEEGSHTEAFF. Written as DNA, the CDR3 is TGTGCCAGCAGTGAAGAGGGGTCCCACACTGAAGCTTTCTTT.

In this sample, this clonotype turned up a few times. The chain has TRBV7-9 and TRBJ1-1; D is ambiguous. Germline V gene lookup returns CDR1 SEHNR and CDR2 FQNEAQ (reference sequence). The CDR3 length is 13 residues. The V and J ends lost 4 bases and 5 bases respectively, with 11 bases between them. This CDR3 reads CASSSTELTEAFF. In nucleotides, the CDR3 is TGTGCCAGCAGCTCAACAGAGTTGACTGAAGCTTTCTTT.

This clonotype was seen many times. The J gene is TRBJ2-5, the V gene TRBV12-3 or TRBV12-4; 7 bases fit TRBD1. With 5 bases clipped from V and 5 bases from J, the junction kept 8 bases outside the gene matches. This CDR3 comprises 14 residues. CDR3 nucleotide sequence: TGTGCCAGCAGTCGACAGGGTAGTCGGGAGACCCAGTACTTC. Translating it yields CASSRQGSRETQYF.

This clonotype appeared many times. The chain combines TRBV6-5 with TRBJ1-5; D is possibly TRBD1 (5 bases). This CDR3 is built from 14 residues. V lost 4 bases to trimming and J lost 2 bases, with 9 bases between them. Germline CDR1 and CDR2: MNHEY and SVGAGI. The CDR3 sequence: CASSSQGRNQPQHF. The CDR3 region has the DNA TGTGCCAGCAGTTCCCAGGGACGCAATCAGCCCCAGCATTTT.

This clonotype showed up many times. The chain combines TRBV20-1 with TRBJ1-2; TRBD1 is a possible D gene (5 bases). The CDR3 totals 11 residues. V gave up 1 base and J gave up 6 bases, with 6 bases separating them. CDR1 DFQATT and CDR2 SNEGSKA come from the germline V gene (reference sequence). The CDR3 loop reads CSARVGDGYTF. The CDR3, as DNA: TGCAGTGCTAGAGTGGGGGATGGCTACACCTTC.

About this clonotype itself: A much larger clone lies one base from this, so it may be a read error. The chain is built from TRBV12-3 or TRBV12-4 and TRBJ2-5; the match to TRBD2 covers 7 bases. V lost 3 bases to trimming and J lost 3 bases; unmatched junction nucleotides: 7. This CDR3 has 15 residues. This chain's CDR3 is CASSFQGLLKETQYF. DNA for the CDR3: TGTGCCAGCAGTTTCCAGGGACTACTAAAAGAGACCCAGTACTTC.

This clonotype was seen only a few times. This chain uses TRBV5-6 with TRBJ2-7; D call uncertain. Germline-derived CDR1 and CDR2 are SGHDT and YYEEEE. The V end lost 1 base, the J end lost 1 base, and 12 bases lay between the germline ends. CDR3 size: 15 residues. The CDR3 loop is CASSLKNSWSYEQYF. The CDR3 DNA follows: TGTGCCAGCAGCTTGAAGAACAGTTGGTCCTACGAGCAGTACTTC.